The T cell receptor (beta chain) under discussion was sequenced for a study of OX40 agonist ivuxolimab in advanced cancers. Overall study results and limits: Fewer expanded clones were found on average in CD4+ than in CD8+ T cells. Both blood CD4+ and CD8+ T cells showed clonal growth by week 6 at 0.1 to 3.0 mg/kg. Some nonresponders additionally presented with little normalized T-cell clonal expansion. The antigens recognized by the expanded peripheral T cells, that is their antigen specificity, were not determined.

A word on this clone: Its cognate antigen is unknown.

TCRdb's copy holds only in-frame clones and misses some; the assay was immunoSEQ multiplex PCR. The profile shows 49,000 or so clones, roughly 85% of them singletons. This CDR3 comprises 14 residues. The receptor was isolated from an adult with an advanced solid tumor such as melanoma, head and neck, liver or kidney cancer. The specimen was CD4+ or CD8+ T cells sorted from blood, collected in a trial of the OX40 agonist ivuxolimab. This chain uses TRBV21-1 with TRBJ2-5; the table's D call, TRBD1, was not checked against the DNA. The J call is doubtful: the DNA matches TRBJ2-7 better. TRBV21-1 is recorded as a pseudogene. The CDR3 reads CASRRQENSYEQYF. CDR3 in DNA: TGTGCCAGCAGGAGACAGGAGAACTCCTACGAGCAGTACTTC.